This T cell receptor beta chain was sequenced in a study of regulatory T cells in long-lasting Graves disease. Study-wide results and caveats: Shared public clonotypes totalled about 2,700 in persistent patients, compared with about 960 in new patients. Persistent cases favored TRBV28, TRBJ1-2 and TRBJ2-5.

This CDR3 region has 15 residues. V lost 3 bases to trimming and J lost 4 bases, with 15 bases between them. This clonotype was seen ten or more times. Antigen unknown. This sample's time point: persistent/refractory GD, antithyroid drugs over 5 years with positive TRAb. From PBMCs, RNA was extracted and then used to make the TCR library. Arm-PCR of CDR3 regions and iRepertoire HTBI primers were the basis on which TCR beta libraries were built. TCRdb re-analysed the multiplex PCR reads in MiXCR, keeping a single row per CDR3 protein. The table includes some 330,000 distinct CDR3 sequences, more than 20% detected once.

This sequence was found in a woman aged 35 to 49 with Graves disease. The sample here was peripheral blood mononuclear cells (PBMCs), taken when the disease was refractory, from a patient treated with antithyroid drugs. This chain links TRBV12-3 or TRBV12-4 with TRBJ2-5, with D perhaps matching TRBD1 or TRBD2 (6 bases each). CDR3 nucleotides: TGTGCCAGCAGTTTTGAGGAGGGGGTAGGAGAGACCCAGTACTTC. Protein: CASSFEEGVGETQYF.